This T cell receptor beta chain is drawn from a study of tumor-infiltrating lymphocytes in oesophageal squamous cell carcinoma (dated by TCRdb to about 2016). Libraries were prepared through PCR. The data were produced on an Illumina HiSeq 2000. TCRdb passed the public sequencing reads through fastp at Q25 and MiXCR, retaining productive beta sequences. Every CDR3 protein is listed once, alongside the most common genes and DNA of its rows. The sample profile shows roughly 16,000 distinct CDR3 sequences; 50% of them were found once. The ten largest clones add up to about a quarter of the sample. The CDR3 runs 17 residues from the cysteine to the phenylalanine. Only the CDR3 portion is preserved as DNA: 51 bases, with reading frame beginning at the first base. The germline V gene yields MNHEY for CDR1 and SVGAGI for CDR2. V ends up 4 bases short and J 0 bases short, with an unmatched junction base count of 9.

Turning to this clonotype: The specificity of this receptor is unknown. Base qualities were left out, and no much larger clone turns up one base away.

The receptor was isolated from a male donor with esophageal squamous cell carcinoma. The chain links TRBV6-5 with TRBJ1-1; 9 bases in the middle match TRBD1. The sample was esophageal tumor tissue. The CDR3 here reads CASSWGTGSWLNTEAFF. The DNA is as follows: TGTGCCAGCAGTTGGGGGACAGGGAGTTGGTTGAACACTGAAGCTTTCTTT.